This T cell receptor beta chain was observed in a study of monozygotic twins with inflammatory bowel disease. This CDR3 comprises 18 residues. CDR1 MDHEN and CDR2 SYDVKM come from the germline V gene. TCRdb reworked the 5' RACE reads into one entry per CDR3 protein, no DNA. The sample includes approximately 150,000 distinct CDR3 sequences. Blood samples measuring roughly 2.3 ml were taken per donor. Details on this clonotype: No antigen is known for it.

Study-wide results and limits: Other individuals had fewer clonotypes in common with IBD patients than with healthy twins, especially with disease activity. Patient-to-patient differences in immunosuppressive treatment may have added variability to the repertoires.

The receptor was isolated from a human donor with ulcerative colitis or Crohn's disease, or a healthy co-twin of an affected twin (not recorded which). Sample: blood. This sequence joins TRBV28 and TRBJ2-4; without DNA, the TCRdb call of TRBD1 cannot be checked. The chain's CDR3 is CASSPPPLMGRAKNIQYF.